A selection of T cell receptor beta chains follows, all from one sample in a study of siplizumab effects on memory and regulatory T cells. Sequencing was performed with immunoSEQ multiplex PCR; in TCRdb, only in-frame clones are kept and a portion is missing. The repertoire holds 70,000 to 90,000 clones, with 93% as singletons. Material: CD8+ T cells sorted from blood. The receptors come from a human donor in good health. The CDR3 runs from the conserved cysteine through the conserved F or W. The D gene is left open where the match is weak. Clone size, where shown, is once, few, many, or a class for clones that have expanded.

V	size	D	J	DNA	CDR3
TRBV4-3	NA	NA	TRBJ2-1	TGCGCCAGCAGCCAAAAAACCCCAAAGGAGCCCTACAATGAGCAGTTCTTC	CASSQKTPKEPYNEQFF
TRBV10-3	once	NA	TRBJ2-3	TGTGCCATCCGAGACTACTTAAGCACAGATACGCAGTATTTT	CAIRDYLSTDTQYF
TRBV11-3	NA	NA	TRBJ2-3	TGTGCCAGCAGCTTATGGGCCAGCGAAGATACGCAGTATTTT	CASSLWASEDTQYF
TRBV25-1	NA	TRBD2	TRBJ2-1	TGTGCCAGCAGGCTAGCGGGGGGGCCTAATGAGCAGTTCTTC	CASRLAGGPNEQFF
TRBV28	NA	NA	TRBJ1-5	TGTGCCAGCAGTCTCCGGGCTAGCAATCAGCCCCAGCATTTT	CASSLRASNQPQHF
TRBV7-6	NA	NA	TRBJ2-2	TGTGCCAGCAGCTTTTCCAGGGGGGGATACACCGGGGAGCTGTTTTTT	CASSFSRGGYTGELFF
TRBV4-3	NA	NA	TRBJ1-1	TGCGCCAGCAGCCTGGACAGACTGAACACTGAAGCTTTCTTT	CASSLDRLNTEAFF
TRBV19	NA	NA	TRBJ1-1	TGTGCCAGTAGTATGGTCGGAGCAACTGAAGCTTTCTTT	CASSMVGATEAFF
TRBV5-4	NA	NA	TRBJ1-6	TGTGCCAGCAGCTTGGGGAATTCACCCCTCCACTTT	CASSLGNSPLHF
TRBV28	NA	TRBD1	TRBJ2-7	TGTGCCAGCAGCACCGGGACAGGGTTATGGGAGCAGTACTTC	CASSTGTGLWEQYF
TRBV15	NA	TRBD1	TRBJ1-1	TGTGCCACCAGCACCCCAGGGGGGGGCACTGAAGCTTTCTTT	CATSTPGGGTEAFF
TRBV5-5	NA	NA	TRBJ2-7	TGTGCCAGCAGTCCGACAGGTCTCTCCTACGAGCAGTACTTC	CASSPTGLSYEQYF
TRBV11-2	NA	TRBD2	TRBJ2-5	TGTGCCAGCAGCTTCTCCGGGACTAGCGGGGAGACCCAGTACTTC	CASSFSGTSGETQYF
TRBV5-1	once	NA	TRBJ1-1	TGCGCCAGCAGCTTCCACAACAGGGCCGACACTGAAGCTTTCTTT	CASSFHNRADTEAFF
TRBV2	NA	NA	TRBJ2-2	TGTGCCAGCAGTGTTCGGAGCGGGGAGCTGTTTTTT	CASSVRSGELFF
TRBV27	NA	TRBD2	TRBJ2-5	TGTGCCAGCAGTTTATTACGGGGGGGGCAAGAGACCCAGTACTTC	CASSLLRGGQETQYF
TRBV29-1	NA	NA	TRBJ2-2	TGCAGCGTTGTTTGGCCCACCGGGGAGCTGTTTTTT	CSVVWPTGELFF
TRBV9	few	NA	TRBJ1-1	TGTGCCAGCAGCGGCGATGGGGTAAGAGCTTTCTTT	CASSGDGVRAFF
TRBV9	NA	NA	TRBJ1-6	TGTGCCAGCAGCGTAGGGCCGAGCTCCTATAATTCACCCCTCCACTTT	CASSVGPSSYNSPLHF
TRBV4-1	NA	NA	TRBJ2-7	TGCGCCAGCAGCCAAGTCGGGGCCTACGAGCAGTACTTC	CASSQVGAYEQYF
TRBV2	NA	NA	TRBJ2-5	TGTGCCAGCAGTGGGTTGACAAACCAAGAGACCCAGTACTTC	CASSGLTNQETQYF
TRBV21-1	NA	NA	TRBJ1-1	TGTGCCAGCAGCACCTCGGACAGGGGGCGGACTGAAGCTTTCTTT	CASSTSDRGRTEAFF
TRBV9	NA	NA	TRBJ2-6	TGTGCCAGCAGCGTAGGGTCCTCTGGGGCCAACGTCCTGACTTTC	CASSVGSSGANVLTF
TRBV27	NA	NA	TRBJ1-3	TGTGCCAGCAGTTTATCAGGAGGGGTTGGAAACACCATATATTTT	CASSLSGGVGNTIYF
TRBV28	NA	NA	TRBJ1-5	TGTGCCAGCAGTCCGAGCAATCAGCCCCAGCATTTT	CASSPSNQPQHF
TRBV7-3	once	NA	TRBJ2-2	TGTGCCAGCAGCTTAGGGCCGTACACCGGGGAGCTGTTTTTT	CASSLGPYTGELFF
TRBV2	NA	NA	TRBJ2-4	TGTGCCAGCCGAGACGGGTACGGCAAAAACATTCAGTACTTC	CASRDGYGKNIQYF
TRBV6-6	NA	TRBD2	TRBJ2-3	TGTGCCAGCGAAGTAGGGGAGGGTACGCAGTATTTT	CASEVGEGTQYF
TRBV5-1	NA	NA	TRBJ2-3	TGCGCCAGCAGCTTGAAAGGCACAGATACGCAGTATTTT	CASSLKGTDTQYF
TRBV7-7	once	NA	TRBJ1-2	TGTGCCAGCAGCTTAGGGGTCAGTATGAGGGGCTACACCTTC	CASSLGVSMRGYTF
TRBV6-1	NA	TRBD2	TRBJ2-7	TGTGCCAGCAGTGAAACCGGACTAGCGAGCTCCTACGAGCAGTACTTC	CASSETGLASSYEQYF
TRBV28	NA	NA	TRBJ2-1	TGTGCCAGCAGTACACGGACGGCCTACAATGAGCAGTTCTTC	CASSTRTAYNEQFF
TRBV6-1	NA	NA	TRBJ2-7	TGTGCTTCGGCGGTCACCTACGAGCAGTACTTC	CASAVTYEQYF
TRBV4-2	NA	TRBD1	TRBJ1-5	TGTGCCAGCAGTGATGACAGGGGGATTCAGCCCCAGCATTTT	CASSDDRGIQPQHF
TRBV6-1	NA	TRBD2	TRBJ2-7	TGTGCCAGCAGGGGACTAGCGGCAGAGCAGTACTTC	CASRGLAAEQYF
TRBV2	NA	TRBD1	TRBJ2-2	TGTGCCAGCCAGACAGGGTCCGGGGAGCTGTTTTTT	CASQTGSGELFF
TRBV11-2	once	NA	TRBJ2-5	TGTGCCAGCAGCATCCTAGAAGAAGAGACCCAGTACTTC	CASSILEEETQYF
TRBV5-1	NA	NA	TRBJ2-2	TGCGCCAGCAGCTTAAGGGAGGCGAACACCGGGGAGCTGTTTTTT	CASSLREANTGELFF
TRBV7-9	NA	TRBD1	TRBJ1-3	TGTGCCAGCAGGATAGTAACAGGGGATCAACTTGGAAACACCATATATTTT	CASRIVTGDQLGNTIYF
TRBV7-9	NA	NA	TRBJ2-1	TGTGCCAGCAGCTTAGCAGAGATCCTGGAGGGGGCTCCGATCAATGAGCAGTTCTTC	CASSLAEILEGAPINEQFF
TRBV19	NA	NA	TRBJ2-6	TGTGCCAGTAGTACGGATAGCTCTGGGGCCAACGTCCTGACTTTC	CASSTDSSGANVLTF
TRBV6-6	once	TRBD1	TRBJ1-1	TGTGCCAGCAGTCGAGGACAGGGGGAAGCTTTCTTT	CASSRGQGEAFF
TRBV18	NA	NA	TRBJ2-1	TGTGCCAGCTCACCAGGGGGATACGGTGAGCAGTTCTTC	CASSPGGYGEQFF
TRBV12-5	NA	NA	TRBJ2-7	TGTGCTAGTGGCTTCGGACAGTACGAGCAGTACTTC	CASGFGQYEQYF
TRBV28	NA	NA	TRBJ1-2	TGTGCCAGCAGTTCGTCAGTCGGGTCTCACGACGCCTATGGCTACACCTTC	CASSSSVGSHDAYGYTF
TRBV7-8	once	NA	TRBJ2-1	TGTGCCAGCAGACCCGAGGGAAGAGCGGACTGGACAAATGAGCAGTTCTTC	CASRPEGRADWTNEQFF
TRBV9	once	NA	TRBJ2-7	TGTGCCAGCAGCTCTTCCGGGACGGGTTCGGAGCAGTACTTC	CASSSSGTGSEQYF
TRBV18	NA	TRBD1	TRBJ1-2	TGTGCCAGCTCGCCTTTGACGGGCGGACAGGGTGAAGAAGGCTACACCTTC	CASSPLTGGQGEEGYTF
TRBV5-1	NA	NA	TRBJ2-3	TGCGCCAGCAGCTACCCCCCTGCGGGTTTGGATACGCAGTATTTT	CASSYPPAGLDTQYF
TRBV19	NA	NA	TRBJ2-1	TGTGCCAGTACGGGACCCAATGAGCAGTTCTTC	CASTGPNEQFF
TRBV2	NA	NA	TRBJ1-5	TGTGCCAGCAGTGAAGGGGGGACATTCAATCAGCCCCAGCATTTT	CASSEGGTFNQPQHF
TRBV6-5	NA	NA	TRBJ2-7	TGTGCCAGCAGTTATCTAGCAGGGATCGACGAGCAGTACTTC	CASSYLAGIDEQYF
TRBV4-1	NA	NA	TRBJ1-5	TGCGCCAGCAGCCAGGCGGAGGAAGGGCAGCCCCAGCATTTT	CASSQAEEGQPQHF